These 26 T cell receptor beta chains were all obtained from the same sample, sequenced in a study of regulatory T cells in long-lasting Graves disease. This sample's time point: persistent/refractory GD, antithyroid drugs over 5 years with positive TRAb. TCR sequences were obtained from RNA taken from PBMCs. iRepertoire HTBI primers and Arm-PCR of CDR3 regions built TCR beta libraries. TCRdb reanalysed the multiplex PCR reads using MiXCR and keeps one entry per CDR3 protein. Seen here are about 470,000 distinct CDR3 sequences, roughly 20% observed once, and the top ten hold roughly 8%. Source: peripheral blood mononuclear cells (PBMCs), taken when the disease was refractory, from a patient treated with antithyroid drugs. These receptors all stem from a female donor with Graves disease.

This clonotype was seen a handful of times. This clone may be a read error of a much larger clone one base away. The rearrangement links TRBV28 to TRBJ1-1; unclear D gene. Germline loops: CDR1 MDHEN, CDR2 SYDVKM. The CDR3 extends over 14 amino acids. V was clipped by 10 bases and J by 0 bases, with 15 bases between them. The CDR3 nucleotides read TGTGCCAACAAGAGGGTGCCTATGAACACTGAAGCTTTCTTT. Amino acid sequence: CANKRVPMNTEAFF.

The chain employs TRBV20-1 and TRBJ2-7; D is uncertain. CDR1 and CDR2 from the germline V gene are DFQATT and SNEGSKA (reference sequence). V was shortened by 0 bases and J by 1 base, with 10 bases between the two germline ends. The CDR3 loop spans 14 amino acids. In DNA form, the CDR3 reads TGCAGTGCTAGAGAGGCCCAGGATTCCTACGAGCAGTACTTC. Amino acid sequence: CSAREAQDSYEQYF.

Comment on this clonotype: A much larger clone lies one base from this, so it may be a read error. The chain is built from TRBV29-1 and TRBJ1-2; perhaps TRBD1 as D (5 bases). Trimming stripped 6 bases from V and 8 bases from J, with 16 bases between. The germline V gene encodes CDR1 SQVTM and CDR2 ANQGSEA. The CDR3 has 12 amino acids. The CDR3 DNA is TGCAGCGTCGAAACAGGAGAAGGCGGCTACACCTTC. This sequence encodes CSVETGEGGYTF.

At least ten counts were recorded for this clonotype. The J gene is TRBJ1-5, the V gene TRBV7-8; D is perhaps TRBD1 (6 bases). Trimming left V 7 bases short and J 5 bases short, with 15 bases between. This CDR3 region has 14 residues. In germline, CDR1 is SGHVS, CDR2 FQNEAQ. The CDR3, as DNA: TGTGCCAGCACAAATGACAGGTCCGATCAGCCCCAGCATTTT. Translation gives CASTNDRSDQPQHF. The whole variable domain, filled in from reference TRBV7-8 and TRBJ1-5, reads GAGVSQSPRYKVAKRGQDVALRCDPISGHVSLFWYQQALGQGPEFLTYFQNEAQLDKSGLPSDRFFAERPEGSVSTLKIQRTQQEDSAVYLCASTNDRSDQPQHFGDGTRLSIL.

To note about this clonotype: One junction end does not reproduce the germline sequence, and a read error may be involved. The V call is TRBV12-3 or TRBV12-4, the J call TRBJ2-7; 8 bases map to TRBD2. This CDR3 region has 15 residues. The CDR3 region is CANSLRAGGDDEQYF. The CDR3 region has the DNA TGTGCCAACAGTTTAAGGGCGGGGGGAGATGACGAGCAGTACTTC.

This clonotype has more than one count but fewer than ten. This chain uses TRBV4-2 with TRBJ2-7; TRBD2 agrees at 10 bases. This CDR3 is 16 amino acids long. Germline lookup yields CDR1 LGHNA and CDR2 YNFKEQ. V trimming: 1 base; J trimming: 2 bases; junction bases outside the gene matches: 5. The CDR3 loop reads CASSQGGLAAAYEQYF. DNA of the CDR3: TGTGCCAGCAGCCAAGGTGGACTAGCGGCTGCCTACGAGCAGTACTTC.

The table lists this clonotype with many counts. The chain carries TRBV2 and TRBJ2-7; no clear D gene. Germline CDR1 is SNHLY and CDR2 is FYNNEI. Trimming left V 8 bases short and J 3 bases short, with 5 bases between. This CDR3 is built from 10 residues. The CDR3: CASANYEQYF. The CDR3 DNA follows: TGTGCCAGCGCCAACTACGAGCAGTACTTC.

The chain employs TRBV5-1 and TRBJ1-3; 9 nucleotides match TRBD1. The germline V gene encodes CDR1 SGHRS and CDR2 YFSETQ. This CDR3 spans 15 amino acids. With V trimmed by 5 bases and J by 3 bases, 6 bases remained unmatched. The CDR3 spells CASRPGQGFGNTIYF. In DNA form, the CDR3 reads TGCGCCAGCAGGCCGGGACAGGGATTTGGAAACACCATATATTTT.

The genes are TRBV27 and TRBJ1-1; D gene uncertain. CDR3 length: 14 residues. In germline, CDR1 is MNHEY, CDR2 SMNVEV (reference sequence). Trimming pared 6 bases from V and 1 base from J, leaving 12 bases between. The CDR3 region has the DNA TGTGCCAGCAGCCCAAGGAGTGCGAACACTGAAGCTTTCTTT. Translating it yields CASSPRSANTEAFF.

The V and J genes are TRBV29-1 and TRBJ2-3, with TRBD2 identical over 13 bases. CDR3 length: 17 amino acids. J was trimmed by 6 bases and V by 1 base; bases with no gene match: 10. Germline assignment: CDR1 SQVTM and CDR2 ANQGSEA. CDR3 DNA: TGCAGCGTTGAAGGGAAACTAGCGGGAGGGAGAATGGATACGCAGTATTTT. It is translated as CSVEGKLAGGRMDTQYF.

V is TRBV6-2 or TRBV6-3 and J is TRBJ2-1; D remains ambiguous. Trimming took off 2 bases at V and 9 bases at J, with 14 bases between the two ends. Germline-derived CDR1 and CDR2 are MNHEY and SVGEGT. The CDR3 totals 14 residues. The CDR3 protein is CASSYLVRKFEQFF. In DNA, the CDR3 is TGTGCCAGCAGTTACCTGGTACGGAAGTTTGAGCAGTTCTTC.

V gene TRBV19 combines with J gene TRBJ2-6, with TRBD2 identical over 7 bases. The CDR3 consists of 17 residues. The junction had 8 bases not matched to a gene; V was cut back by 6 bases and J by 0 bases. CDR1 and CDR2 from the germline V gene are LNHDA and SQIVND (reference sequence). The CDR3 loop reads CASSTQAGPSGANVLTF. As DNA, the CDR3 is TGTGCCAGTAGCACTCAAGCGGGGCCCTCTGGGGCCAACGTCCTGACTTTC.

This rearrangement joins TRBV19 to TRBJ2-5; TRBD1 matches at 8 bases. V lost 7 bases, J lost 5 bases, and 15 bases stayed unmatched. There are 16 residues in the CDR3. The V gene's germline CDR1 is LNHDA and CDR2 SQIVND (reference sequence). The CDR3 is CASTNPPGQGEETQYF. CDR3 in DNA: TGTGCCAGTACCAACCCTCCTGGACAGGGTGAGGAGACCCAGTACTTC.

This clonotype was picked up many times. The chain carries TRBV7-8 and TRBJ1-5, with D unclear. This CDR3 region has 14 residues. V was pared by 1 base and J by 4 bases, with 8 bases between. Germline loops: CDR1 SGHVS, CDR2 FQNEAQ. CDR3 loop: CASSLDDINQPQHF. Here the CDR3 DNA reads TGTGCCAGCAGCTTAGACGACATAAATCAGCCCCAGCATTTT.

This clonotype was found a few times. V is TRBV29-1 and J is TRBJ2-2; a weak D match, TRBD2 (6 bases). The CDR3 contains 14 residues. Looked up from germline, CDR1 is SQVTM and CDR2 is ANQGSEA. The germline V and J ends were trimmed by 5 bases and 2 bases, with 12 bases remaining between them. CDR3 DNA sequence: TGCAGCGTTAGTGTGGGACTTAACACCGGGGAGCTGTTTTTT. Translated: CSVSVGLNTGELFF.

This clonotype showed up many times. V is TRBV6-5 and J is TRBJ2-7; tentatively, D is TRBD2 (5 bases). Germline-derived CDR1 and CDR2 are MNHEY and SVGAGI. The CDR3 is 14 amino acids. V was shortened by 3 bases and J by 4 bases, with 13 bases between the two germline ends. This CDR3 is CASSYSSGPYEQYF. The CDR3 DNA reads TGTGCCAGCAGTTATTCGAGCGGACCTTACGAGCAGTACTTC.

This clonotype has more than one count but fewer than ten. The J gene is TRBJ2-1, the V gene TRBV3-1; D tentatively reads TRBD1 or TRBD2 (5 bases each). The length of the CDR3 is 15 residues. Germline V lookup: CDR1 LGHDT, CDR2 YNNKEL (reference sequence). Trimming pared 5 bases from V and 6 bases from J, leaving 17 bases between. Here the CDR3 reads CASSAEGWGFNEQFF. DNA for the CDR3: TGTGCCAGCAGCGCCGAAGGATGGGGGTTCAATGAGCAGTTCTTC.

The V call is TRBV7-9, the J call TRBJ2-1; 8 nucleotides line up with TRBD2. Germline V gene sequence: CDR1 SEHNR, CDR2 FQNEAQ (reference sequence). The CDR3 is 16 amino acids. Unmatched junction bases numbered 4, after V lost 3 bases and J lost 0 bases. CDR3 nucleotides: TGTGCCAGCAGCTTGTTAAGCGGGAGCTCCTACAATGAGCAGTTCTTC. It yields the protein CASSLLSGSSYNEQFF.

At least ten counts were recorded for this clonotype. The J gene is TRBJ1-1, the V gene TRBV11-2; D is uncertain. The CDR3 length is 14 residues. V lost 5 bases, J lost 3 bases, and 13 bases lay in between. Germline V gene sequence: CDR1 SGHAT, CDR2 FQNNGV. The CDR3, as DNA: TGTGCCAGCAGCCCCGTCCCGCGGGACACTGAAGCTTTCTTT. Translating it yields CASSPVPRDTEAFF.

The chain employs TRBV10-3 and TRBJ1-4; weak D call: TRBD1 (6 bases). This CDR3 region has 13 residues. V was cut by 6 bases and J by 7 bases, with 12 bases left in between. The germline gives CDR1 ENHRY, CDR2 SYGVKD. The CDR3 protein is CAIRQGLFEKLFF. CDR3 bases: TGTGCCATCAGGCAGGGGCTATTTGAAAAACTGTTTTTT.

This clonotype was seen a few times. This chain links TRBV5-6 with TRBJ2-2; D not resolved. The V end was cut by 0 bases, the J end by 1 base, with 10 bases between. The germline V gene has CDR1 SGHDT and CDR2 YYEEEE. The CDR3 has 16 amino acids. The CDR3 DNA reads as TGTGCCAGCAGCTTGGCTATAATGGGGAACACCGGGGAGCTGTTTTTT. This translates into CASSLAIMGNTGELFF. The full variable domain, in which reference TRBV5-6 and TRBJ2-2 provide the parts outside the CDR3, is DAGVTQSPTHLIKTRGQQVTLRCSPKSGHDTVSWYQQALGQGPQFIFQYYEEEERQRGNFPDRFSGHQFPNYSSELNVNALLLGDSALYLCASSLAIMGNTGELFFGEGSRLTVL.

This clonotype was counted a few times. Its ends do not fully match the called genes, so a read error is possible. CDR3 bases: TGTGCCAGCAGCCAAGTGGCAGGGGGTTTATCACCCCTCCACTTT. The encoded protein is CASSQVAGGLSPLHF. The genes are TRBV5-1 and TRBJ1-6; TRBD1 agrees at 7 bases. Germline lookup yields CDR1 SGHRS and CDR2 YFSETQ. The CDR3 runs 15 residues.

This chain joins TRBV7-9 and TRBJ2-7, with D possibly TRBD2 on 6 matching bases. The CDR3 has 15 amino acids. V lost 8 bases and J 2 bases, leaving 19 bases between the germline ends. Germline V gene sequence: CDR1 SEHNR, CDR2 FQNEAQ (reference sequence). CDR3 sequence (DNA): TGTGCCAGCGGAGTGGCGGGGATTAAAGCCTACGAGCAGTACTTC. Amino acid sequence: CASGVAGIKAYEQYF.

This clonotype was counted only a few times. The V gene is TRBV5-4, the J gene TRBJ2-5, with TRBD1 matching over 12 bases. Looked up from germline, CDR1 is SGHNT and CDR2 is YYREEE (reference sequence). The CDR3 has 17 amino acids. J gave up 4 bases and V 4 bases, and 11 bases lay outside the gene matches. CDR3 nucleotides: TGTGCCAGCAGCCTTGGGGGGACAGGGGGCCAAAGAGAGACCCAGTACTTC. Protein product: CASSLGGTGGQRETQYF. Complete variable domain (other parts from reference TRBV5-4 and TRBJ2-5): ETGVTQSPTHLIKTRGQQVTLRCSSQSGHNTVSWYQQALGQGPQFIFQYYREEENGRGNFPPRFSGLQFPNYSSELNVNALELDDSALYLCASSLGGTGGQRETQYFGPGTRLLVL.

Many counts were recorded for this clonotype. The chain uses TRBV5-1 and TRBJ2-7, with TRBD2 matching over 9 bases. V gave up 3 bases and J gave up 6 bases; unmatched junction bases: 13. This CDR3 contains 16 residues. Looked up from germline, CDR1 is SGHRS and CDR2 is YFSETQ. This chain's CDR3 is CASSSEPGLADPEQYF. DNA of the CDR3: TGCGCCAGCAGCTCGGAACCGGGACTAGCAGATCCCGAGCAGTACTTC.

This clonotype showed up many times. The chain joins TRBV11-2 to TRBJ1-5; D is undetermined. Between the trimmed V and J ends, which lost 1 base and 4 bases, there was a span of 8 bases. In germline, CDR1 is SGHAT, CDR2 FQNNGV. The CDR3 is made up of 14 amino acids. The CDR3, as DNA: TGTGCCAGCAGCTTAGTGGGCAGAAATCAGCCCCAGCATTTT. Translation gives CASSLVGRNQPQHF.